What follows describes a single T cell receptor beta chain. Antigen unknown. This specimen belongs to a study of cytomegalovirus exposure and HLA in healthy donors. Findings and limits, study-wide: When analyzed later, a missense DCLRE1C variant was found to be linked to TCR beta V- and J-gene trimming. The study found most TCR sequences rare, yet found some public TCRs in many donors.

Nominally healthy donors provided the samples, though records likely missed some immune exposures. The PCR contained 60 Vbeta and 13 Jbeta primers. In the study's own analysis: Approximately 9.9 million shared chains were among the roughly 78 million unique TCR beta chains that a later analysis counted. Profiling relied on immunoSEQ multiplex PCR, and the TCRdb table lists in-frame clones only, not all of them. V and J calls and clone size are those listed in that table; D and trimming were worked out from the DNA. Recorded for this sample: more than 200,000 clones. V was pared by 2 bases and J by 2 bases, with 2 bases of the junction left unmatched. The CDR3 runs 15 residues. CDR1 and CDR2 from the germline V gene are MNHEY and SVGAGI.

The material sequenced was PBMCs. This receptor was identified in a woman aged 30 to 39 in good health and CMV-seropositive. The chain has TRBV6-5 and TRBJ2-7; 11 nucleotides align to TRBD2. This CDR3 reads CASSYTSGSTYEQYF. The CDR3 coding sequence is TGTGCCAGCAGTTACACTAGCGGGAGCACCTACGAGCAGTACTTC.